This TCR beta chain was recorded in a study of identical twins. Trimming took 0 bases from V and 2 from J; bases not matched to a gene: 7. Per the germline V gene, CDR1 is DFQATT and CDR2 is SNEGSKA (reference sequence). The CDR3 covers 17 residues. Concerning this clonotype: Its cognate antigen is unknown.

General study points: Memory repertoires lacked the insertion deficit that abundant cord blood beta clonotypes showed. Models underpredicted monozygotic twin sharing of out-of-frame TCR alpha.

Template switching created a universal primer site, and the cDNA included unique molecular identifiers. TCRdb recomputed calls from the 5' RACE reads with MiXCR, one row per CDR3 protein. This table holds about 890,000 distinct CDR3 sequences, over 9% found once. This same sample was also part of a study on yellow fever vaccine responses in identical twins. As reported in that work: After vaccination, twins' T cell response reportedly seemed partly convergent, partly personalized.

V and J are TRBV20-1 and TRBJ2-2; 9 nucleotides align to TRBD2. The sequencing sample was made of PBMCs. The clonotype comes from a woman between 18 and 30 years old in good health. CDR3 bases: TGCAGTGCTAGAGATGGTCGTAGCGGGAGAAACACCGGGGAGCTGTTTTTT. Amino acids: CSARDGRSGRNTGELFF.